Many counts were recorded for the clone carrying this T cell receptor beta chain. For TCRbeta, the library was prepared with unique molecular identifiers. TCRdb passed the PCR reads through MiXCR, listing each CDR3 protein once. The sample carries around 410,000 distinct CDR3 sequences, about a tenth recorded once. This sample stems from a study of T-cell reconstitution after alpha-beta-depleted transplantation in children. Germline loops: CDR1 SQVTM, CDR2 ANQGSEA. Trimming removed 0 bases from V and 4 bases from J, with 21 bases in between. This CDR3 has 17 residues. The TCR sequence derives from a human donor who donated a stem cell graft to a child with acute myeloid leukemia. The chain joins TRBV29-1 to TRBJ2-5; D is undetermined. The starting material was PBMCs from the stem cell graft donor, obtained from the stem cell graft. The CDR3 loop is CSVEDTQVRSGRETQYF. Written as DNA, the CDR3 is TGCAGCGTTGAAGATACCCAGGTCCGCTCAGGAAGAGAGACCCAGTACTTC.